The present entry profiles one TCR beta chain with its context. These data belong to a study of OX40 agonist ivuxolimab in advanced cancers. Study information: Under the entry rules, prior anti-PD-1, anti-PD-L1 or anti-CTLA-4 therapy was allowed, and approximately 36% had some.

The CDR3 covers 14 residues. CDR1 and CDR2 from the germline V gene are MNHNS and SASEGT. Deletions cut 1 base from V and 7 bases from J, with 13 bases between. TCRdb keeps only in-frame clones here, not all; method: immunoSEQ multiplex PCR. The sample records about 7,700 clones, roughly 89% being singletons. The receptor comes from an adult with an advanced solid tumor such as melanoma, head and neck, liver or kidney cancer. The sequenced sample was CD4+ or CD8+ T cells sorted from blood, obtained in a trial of the OX40 agonist ivuxolimab. The chain couples TRBV6-1 to TRBJ1-2, with D possibly TRBD1 on 6 matching bases. The CDR3 coding sequence is TGTGCCAGCAGTGAAGAAGCGGGCAGGGGTGGCTACACCTTC. It is translated as CASSEEAGRGGYTF.